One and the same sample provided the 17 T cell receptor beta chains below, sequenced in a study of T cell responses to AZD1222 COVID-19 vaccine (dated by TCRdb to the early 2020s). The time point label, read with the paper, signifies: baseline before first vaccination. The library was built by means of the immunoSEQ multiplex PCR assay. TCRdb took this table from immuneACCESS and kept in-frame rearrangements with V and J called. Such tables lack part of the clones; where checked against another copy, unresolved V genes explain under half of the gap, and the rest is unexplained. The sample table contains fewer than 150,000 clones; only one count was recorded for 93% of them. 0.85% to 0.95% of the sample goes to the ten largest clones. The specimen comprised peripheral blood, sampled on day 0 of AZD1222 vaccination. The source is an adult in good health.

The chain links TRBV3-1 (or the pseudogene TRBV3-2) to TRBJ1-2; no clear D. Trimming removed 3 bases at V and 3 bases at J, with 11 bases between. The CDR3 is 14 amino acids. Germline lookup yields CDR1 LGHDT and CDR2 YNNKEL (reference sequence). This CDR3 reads CASSQNTFHYGYTF. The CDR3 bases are TGTGCCAGCAGCCAGAACACCTTCCACTATGGCTACACCTTC.

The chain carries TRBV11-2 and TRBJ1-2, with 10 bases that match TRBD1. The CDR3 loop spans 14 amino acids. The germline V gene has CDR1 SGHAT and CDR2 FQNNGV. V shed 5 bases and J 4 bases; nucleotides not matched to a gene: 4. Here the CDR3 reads CASSLTGGLYGYTF. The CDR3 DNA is TGTGCCAGCAGCCTGACAGGGGGCCTCTATGGCTACACCTTC. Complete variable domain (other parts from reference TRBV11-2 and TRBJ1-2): EAGVAQSPRYKIIEKRQSVAFWCNPISGHATLYWYQQILGQGPKLLIQFQNNGVVDDSQLPKDRFSAERLKGVDSTLKIQPAKLEDSAVYLCASSLTGGLYGYTFGSGTRLTVV.

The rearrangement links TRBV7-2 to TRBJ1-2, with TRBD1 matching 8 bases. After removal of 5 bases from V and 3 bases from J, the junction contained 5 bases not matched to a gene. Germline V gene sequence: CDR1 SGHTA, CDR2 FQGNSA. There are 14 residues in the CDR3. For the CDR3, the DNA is TGTGCCAGCAGCCCTCGGACAGGGCACTATGGCTACACCTTC. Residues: CASSPRTGHYGYTF.

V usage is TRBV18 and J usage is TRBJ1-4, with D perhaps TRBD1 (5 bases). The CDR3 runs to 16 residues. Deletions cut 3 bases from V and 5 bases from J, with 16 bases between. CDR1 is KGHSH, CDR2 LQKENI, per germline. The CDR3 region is CASSPQGRDRNEKLFF. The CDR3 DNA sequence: TGTGCCAGCTCACCCCAGGGCAGGGACCGAAATGAAAAACTGTTTTTT.

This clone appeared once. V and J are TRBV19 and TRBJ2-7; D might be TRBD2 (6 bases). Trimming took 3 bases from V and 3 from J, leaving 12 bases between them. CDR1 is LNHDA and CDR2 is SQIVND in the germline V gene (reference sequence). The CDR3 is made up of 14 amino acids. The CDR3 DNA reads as TGTGCCAGTAGTATTGCGGGGACCTTCTACGAGCAGTACTTC. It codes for CASSIAGTFYEQYF.

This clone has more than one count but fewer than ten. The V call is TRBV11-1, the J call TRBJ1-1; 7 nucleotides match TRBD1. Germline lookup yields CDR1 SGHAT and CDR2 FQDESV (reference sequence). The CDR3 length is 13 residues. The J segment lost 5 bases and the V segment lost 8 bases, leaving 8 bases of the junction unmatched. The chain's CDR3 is CASGRQGQTEAFF. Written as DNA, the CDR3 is TGTGCCAGCGGTCGACAGGGACAGACTGAAGCTTTCTTT.

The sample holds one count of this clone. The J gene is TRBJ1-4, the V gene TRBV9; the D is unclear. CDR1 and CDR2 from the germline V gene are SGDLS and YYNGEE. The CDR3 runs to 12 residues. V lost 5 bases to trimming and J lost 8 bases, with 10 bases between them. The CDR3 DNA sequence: TGTGCCAGCAGTCCAGATCTGGAAAAACTGTTTTTT. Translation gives CASSPDLEKLFF.

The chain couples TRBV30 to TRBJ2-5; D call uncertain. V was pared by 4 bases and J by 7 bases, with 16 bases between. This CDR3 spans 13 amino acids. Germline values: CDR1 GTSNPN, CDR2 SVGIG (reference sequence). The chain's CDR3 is CAWIGLRTGTQYF. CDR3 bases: TGTGCCTGGATAGGGTTGCGAACGGGGACCCAGTACTTC.

The CDR3 loop is CASSEGQGDVNEQFF. The DNA of the CDR3 is TGCGCCAGCAGTGAAGGGCAGGGGGATGTCAATGAGCAGTTCTTC. V is TRBV10-2 and J is TRBJ2-1, with TRBD1 identical over 7 bases. V was clipped by 3 bases and J by 6 bases; unmatched bases: 8. Germline CDR1 WSHSY, CDR2 SAAADI. The CDR3 covers 15 residues.

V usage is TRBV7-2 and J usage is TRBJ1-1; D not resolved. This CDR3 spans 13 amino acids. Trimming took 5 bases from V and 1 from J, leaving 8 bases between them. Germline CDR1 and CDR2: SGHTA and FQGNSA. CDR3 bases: TGTGCCAGCAGCCGTACACCGAACACTGAAGCTTTCTTT. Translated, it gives CASSRTPNTEAFF.

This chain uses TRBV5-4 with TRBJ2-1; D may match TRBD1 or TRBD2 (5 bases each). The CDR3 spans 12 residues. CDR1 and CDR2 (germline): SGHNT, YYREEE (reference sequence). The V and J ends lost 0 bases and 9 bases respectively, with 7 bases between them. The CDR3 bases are TGTGCCAGCAGCTTGGGGGACGGTGAGCAGTTCTTC. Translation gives CASSLGDGEQFF.

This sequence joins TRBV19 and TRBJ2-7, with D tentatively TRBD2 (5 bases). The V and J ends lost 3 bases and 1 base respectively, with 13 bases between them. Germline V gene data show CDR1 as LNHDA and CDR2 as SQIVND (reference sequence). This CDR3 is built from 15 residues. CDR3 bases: TGTGCCAGTAGTATGGGGAGCGTACTTTCCTACGAGCAGTACTTC. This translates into CASSMGSVLSYEQYF.

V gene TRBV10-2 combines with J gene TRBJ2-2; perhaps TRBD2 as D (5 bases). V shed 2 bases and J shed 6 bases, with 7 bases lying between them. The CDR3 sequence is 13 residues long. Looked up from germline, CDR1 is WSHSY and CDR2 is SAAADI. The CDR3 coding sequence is TGCGCCAGCAGTGAGAGAGGGTCCGGGGAGCTGTTTTTT. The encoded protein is CASSERGSGELFF.

CDR3 protein: CASSPKDGTSTDTQYF. The CDR3 nucleotides read TGTGCCAGCTCACCGAAGGACGGGACTTCCACAGATACGCAGTATTTT. The J gene is TRBJ2-3, the V gene TRBV18; a weak D match, TRBD2 (6 bases). The germline CDR1 and CDR2 sequences are KGHSH and LQKENI. CDR3 length: 16 amino acids. V was cut by 3 bases and J by 2 bases, with 15 bases left in between. The full variable domain, completed using reference TRBV18 and TRBJ2-3, is NAGVMQNPRHLVRRRGQEARLRCSPMKGHSHVYWYRQLPEEGLKFMVYLQKENIIDESGMPKERFSAEFPKEGPSILRIQQVVRGDSAAYFCASSPKDGTSTDTQYFGPGTRLTVL.

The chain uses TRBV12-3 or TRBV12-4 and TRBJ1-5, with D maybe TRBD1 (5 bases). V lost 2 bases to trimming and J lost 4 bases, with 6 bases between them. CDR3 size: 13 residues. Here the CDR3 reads CASSLRTNQPQHF. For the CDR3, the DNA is TGTGCCAGCAGTTTAAGGACAAATCAGCCCCAGCATTTT.

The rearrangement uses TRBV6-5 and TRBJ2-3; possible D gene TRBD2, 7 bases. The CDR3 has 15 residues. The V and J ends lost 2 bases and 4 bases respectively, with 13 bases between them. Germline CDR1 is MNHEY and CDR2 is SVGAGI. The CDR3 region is CASSYEGGHADTQYF. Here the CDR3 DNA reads TGTGCCAGCAGTTACGAGGGGGGGCACGCAGATACGCAGTATTTT.

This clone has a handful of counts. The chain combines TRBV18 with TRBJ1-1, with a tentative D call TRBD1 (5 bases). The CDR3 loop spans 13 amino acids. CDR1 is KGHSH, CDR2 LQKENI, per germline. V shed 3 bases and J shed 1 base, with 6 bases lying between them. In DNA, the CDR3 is TGTGCCAGCTCACCGGGGCGGAACACTGAAGCTTTCTTT. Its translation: CASSPGRNTEAFF.